The entry below gives a single TCR beta chain sequence along with its context. Only a few counts were recorded for this clone. What antigen it recognizes has not been identified. No base quality information exists; no much larger clone differs at one position. In the prospective study, participants were roughly 18 to 90 years old, resided in 24 geographic areas of the United States, and were enrolled through a virtual design. Cohort assignment in the prospective study relied on participant-reported clinical history from a screening survey and a study questionnaire. Mobile phlebotomists in the prospective study collected whole blood, serum and a nasopharyngeal or oropharyngeal swab from every participant. Over a roughly 2-month period, participants in the prospective study had the option of providing additional blood draws and questionnaires. Blood samples from the prospective study were shipped frozen or at room temperature prior to DNA extraction.

This record comes from a study of blood T cell repertoires in COVID-19 (dated by TCRdb to 2020 to 2022). About the study as a whole: Samples covering the acute and convalescent phases of COVID-19 were provided by collaborators in the United States, Italy and Spain. The samples were drawn from two sources: the first 160 participants of the ongoing ImmuneRACE study, and 1,200 or so subjects contributed by 6 global collaborators. The dataset comprised deeply sampled blood TCRbeta repertoires from subjects exposed to, actively infected with, or recovered from COVID-19. A freely available public database, intended as a resource for researchers studying the immune response to SARS-CoV-2, is where the repertoires were released. Where available, HLA class I and class II types were obtained from metadata supplied by the sample provider rather than from assay-based typing. Sample metadata almost always included a de-identified subject ID, COVID-19 status, age in years and sex. The material from the prospective study consisted of cDNA or gDNA derived from T cells, B-cell-depleted T cells, or PBMCs. Results and caveats for the whole study, not just this receptor: The quantity of clinical and demographic metadata differed by source and by participant and was supplied without curation.

TCRbeta CDR3 regions were amplified from genomic DNA using the immunoSEQ Assay, a bias-controlled multiplex PCR. The paper's data handling went like this. The number of nucleated cells in each sample was estimated by amplification of reference gene primers within the assay. To quantify the absolute abundance of each unique TCRbeta CDR3 rearrangement, sequence reads were collapsed and filtered. For each sample, productive Simpson clonality was calculated as the square root of Simpson's diversity index over productive rearrangements. The source is immuneACCESS, and TCRdb retained only in-frame sequences with V and J called. Part of the clones is not carried over; for the studies checked, unresolved V genes explain less than half of this, and the remainder is unexplained. V and J calls and clone size follow that table, whereas D and trimming were derived from the DNA. The sample profile shows approximately 200,000 clones; just under 85% of them were found once. The ten most abundant clones make up approximately 1.3% of the sample.

The CDR3 covers 13 residues, taking in both the cysteine and the phenylalanine. Only the CDR3 DNA stays, 39 bases, in frame from base 1. CDR1 and CDR2 are read off the germline V gene as SGHDT and YYEEEE. Ends trimmed: V by 4 bases, J by 11 bases; bases unmatched to a gene: 11. The sequence was obtained from a woman in her forties with acute COVID-19. The chain is assembled from TRBV5-6 and TRBJ1-2; TRBD1 fits 7 bases in the junction. Sequenced sample: PBMCs or T cells enriched from blood (not recorded which). At the DNA level, the sequence is TGTGCCAGCAGCACCGGACAGGAGAGACAATACACCTTC. Its protein reads: CASSTGQERQYTF.